This T cell receptor (beta chain) was captured by sequencing in a study of cytomegalovirus exposure and HLA in healthy donors. About the study: Later analysis reported that the 95 to 150 validation repertoires shared the platform of the 650 to 700 first-cohort repertoires. General study findings and limits: CMV antigen specificity of three CMV-associated chains was confirmed in vitro. In a later analysis, first-cohort TCR clusters were found to tend to co-occur in the roughly 120 validation repertoires.

Some clones are missing from TCRdb's copy, which holds only in-frame ones; the method was immunoSEQ multiplex PCR. The sample lists over 150,000 clones, about 86% occurring once. The donors were members of the validation cohort comprising over a hundred subjects, separate from the approximately 700-subject first cohort. V was cut by 5 bases and J by 4 bases, with 14 bases left in between. Looked up from germline, CDR1 is SGHDN and CDR2 is FVKESK. The CDR3 has 14 residues. Remarks on this clone: Its specificity is not known.

The TCR was taken from a human donor in good health. The sequencing input was PBMCs. This rearrangement joins TRBV14 to TRBJ1-1; D is perhaps TRBD1 (6 bases). This CDR3 reads CASSSRGGGTEAFF. CDR3 in DNA: TGTGCCAGCAGCTCCCGAGGGGGGGGCACTGAAGCTTTCTTT.